This T cell receptor (beta chain) derives from a study of blood T cell repertoires in COVID-19. Study background: The origin of the acute and convalescent COVID-19 samples was the United States, Italy and Spain.

The V gene's germline CDR1 is SGHTS and CDR2 YDEGEE. V was clipped by 0 bases and J by 4 bases, with 5 bases between them. This CDR3 spans 13 amino acids. Measured with immunoSEQ multiplex PCR; TCRdb has only the in-frame clones, and not every one. The sample has tens of thousands of clones, less than 95% seen once; the top ten hold approximately 3%. Sequencing input: peripheral blood. The chain couples TRBV5-8 to TRBJ1-5; the D is unclear. The TCR comes from a man over 45 with acute or convalescent COVID-19. The CDR3 bases are TGTGCCAGCAGCTTGGTACAAAATCAGCCCCAGCATTTT. Encoded protein: CASSLVQNQPQHF.